Listed here are 3 T cell receptor beta chains from one sample, sequenced in a study of blood T cell repertoires in COVID-19. TCRdb's table, derived via immunoSEQ multiplex PCR, lists solely in-frame clones and lacks some. The table has 400,000 to 550,000 clones, roughly 85% seen once; the top ten hold approximately 2%. The source material was PBMCs or T cells enriched from blood (not recorded which). These receptors all come from a woman aged 18-29 years with acute COVID-19.

This clone was observed a handful of times. The rearrangement uses TRBV12-3 or TRBV12-4 and TRBJ1-2; perhaps TRBD1 as D (6 bases). The germline V and J ends were trimmed by 6 bases and 6 bases, with 11 bases remaining between them. There are 12 residues in the CDR3. The CDR3 DNA is TGTGCCAGCAGACCAGGGGTCGATGGCTACACCTTC. Translating gives CASRPGVDGYTF.

V is TRBV10-2 and J is TRBJ2-2, with 12 bases matching TRBD2. Germline CDR1 WSHSY, CDR2 SAAADI. V shed 6 bases, J shed 4 bases, and the junction held 9 bases outside the gene matches. The CDR3 runs 17 residues. CDR3 amino acids: CASSLPKLAGGTGELFF. CDR3 coding DNA: TGCGCCAGCAGCCTTCCGAAACTAGCGGGAGGCACCGGGGAGCTGTTTTTT.

This chain links TRBV28 with TRBJ2-3; 7 bases agree with TRBD2. The ends lost 10 bases at V and 1 base at J; junction bases unmatched: 17. Germline-derived CDR1 and CDR2 are MDHEN and SYDVKM. This CDR3 has 17 residues. The CDR3 nucleotides are TGTGCCATAGGTCTGGCTAGCGGAACCTTCGGCACAGATACGCAGTATTTT. Its translation: CAIGLASGTFGTDTQYF.